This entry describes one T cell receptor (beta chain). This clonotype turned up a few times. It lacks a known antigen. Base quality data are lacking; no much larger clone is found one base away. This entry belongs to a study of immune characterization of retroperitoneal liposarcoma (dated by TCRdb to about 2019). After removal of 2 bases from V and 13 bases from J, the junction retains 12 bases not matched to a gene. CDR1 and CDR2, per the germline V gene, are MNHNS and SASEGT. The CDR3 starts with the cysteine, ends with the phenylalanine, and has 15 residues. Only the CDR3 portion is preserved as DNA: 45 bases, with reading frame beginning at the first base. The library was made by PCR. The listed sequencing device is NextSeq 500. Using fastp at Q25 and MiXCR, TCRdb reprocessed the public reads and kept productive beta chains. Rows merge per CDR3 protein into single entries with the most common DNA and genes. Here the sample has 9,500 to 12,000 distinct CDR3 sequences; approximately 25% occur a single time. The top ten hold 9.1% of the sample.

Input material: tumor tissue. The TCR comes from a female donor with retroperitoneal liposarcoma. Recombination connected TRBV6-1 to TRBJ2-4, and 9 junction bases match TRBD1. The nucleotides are TGTGCCAGCAGTGAACCGGGACAGGGCCTCTGGGAGCAGTACTTC. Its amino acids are CASSEPGQGLWEQYF.